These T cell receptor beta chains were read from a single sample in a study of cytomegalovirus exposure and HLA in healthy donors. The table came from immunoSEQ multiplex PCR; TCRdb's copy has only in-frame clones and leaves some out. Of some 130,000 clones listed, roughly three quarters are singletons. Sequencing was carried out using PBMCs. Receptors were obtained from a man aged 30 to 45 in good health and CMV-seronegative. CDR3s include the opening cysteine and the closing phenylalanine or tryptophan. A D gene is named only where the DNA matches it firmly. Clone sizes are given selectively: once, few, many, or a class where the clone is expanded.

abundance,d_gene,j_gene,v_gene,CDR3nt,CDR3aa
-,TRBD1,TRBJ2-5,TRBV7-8,TGTGCCAGCAGCTTAGGTCTACCGGGACAGGGTTACCAAGAGACCCAGTACTTC,CASSLGLPGQGYQETQYF
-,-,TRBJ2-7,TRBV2,TGTGCCAGCAGTGAACTGTACGAGCAGTACTTC,CASSELYEQYF
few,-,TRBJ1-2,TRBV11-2,TGTGCCAGCAGCGACAGTCCAAAACCCTATGGCTACACCTTC,CASSDSPKPYGYTF
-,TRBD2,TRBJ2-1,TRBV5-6,TGTGCCAGCAGCTTCTACGGGCCAGCGGGAGTAAATGAGCAGTTCTTC,CASSFYGPAGVNEQFF
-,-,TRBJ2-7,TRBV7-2,TGTGCCAGCAGCACCGGGACTGGTTTAGGGGAGCAGTACTTC,CASSTGTGLGEQYF
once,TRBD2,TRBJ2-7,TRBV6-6,TGTGCCAGCAGGGGGTTGAGCGGGAAGTACGAGCAGTACTTC,CASRGLSGKYEQYF
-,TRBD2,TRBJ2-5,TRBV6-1,TGTGCCAGCAGTGACCTAGCGGGAAATGGGGAGACCCAGTACTTC,CASSDLAGNGETQYF
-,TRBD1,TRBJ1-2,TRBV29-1,TGCAGCGTGGAACCGGGACAGGGGATGTTCGGCTACACCTTC,CSVEPGQGMFGYTF
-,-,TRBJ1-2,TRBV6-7,TGTGACAGCAGTTACTCGTTGGCGACTGGTCATGGCTACACCTTC,CDSSYSLATGHGYTF
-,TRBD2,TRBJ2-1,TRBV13,TGTGCCAGCAGCTCTCCGGGACTAGCGCGCAATGAGCAGTTCTTC,CASSSPGLARNEQFF
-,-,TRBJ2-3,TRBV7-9,TGTGCCTCAGCCAATCCGCGGGATACGCAGTATTTT,CASANPRDTQYF
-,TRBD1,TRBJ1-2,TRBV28,TGTGCCAGCAGTTTCGGACAGGGTAAAATCTATGGCTACACCTTC,CASSFGQGKIYGYTF
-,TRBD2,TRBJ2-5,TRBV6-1,TGTGCCAGCAGCAAACATCTAGCGGGACAAGAGACCCAGTACTTC,CASSKHLAGQETQYF
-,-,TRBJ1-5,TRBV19,TGTGCCAGCGGTAGCAATCAGCCCCAGCATTTT,CASGSNQPQHF
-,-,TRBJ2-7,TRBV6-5,TGTGCCAGTCAGAGGGCCGGCGAGCAGTACTTC,CASQRAGEQYF
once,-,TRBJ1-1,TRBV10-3,TGTGCCATCAGCGACGGGGTCATGAACACTGAAGCTTTCTTT,CAISDGVMNTEAFF
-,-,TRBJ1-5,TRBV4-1,TGCGCCAGCAGCCAAGAGGGGGGGGCTCTTCAGCCCCAGCATTTT,CASSQEGGALQPQHF